What follows is one T cell receptor (beta chain) and its context. The antigen remains unidentified. DNA at roughly 0.2 ug, roughly 27,000 T cell genomes, went into sorted-subset replicate PCRs. Assay: immunoSEQ multiplex PCR; the TCRdb copy retains only in-frame clones and omits some. The table includes 2 million to 2.5 million clones, around 95% detected once. This CDR3 has 15 residues. Unmatched junction bases numbered 6, after V lost 1 base and J lost 7 bases. CDR1 and CDR2 from the germline V gene are SGHNT and YENEEA. The data were taken from a study of shared clonotypes between healthy human individuals. Study observations and caveats: Generally, estimated richness proved larger in naive subsets than it did in memory subsets.

The sample comprised naive CD4+ T cells sorted from blood. Subset here: CD45RA+ positively selected. The receptor was isolated from a man aged 18 to 29 in good health. The chain uses TRBV11-3 and TRBJ2-1; TRBD2 aligns across 8 bases. The CDR3 reads CASSLGFREGNEQFF. The CDR3 nucleotides are TGTGCCAGCAGCTTAGGGTTTCGGGAGGGGAATGAGCAGTTCTTC.